What follows are 17 T cell receptor beta chains derived from one specimen sequenced in a study of T cell responses to AZD1222 COVID-19 vaccine. The table came from immunoSEQ multiplex PCR; TCRdb's copy has only in-frame clones and leaves some out. This table has about 260,000 clones, approximately 95% appearing once. Material: peripheral blood, obtained on day 0 of AZD1222 vaccination. These receptor sequences come from an adult in good health.

The rearrangement uses TRBV28 and TRBJ1-2, with no clear D. CDR1 is MDHEN, CDR2 SYDVKM, per germline. CDR3 size: 14 residues. Trimming shortened V by 5 bases and J by 4 bases, and 14 bases separated the two germline ends. CDR3 residues: CASSMAPGSYGYTF. In DNA form, the CDR3 reads TGTGCCAGCAGTATGGCTCCTGGGAGCTATGGCTACACCTTC.

V gene TRBV7-2 combines with J gene TRBJ2-1; 15 bases align to TRBD2. V shed 4 bases, J shed 0 bases, and the junction held 7 bases outside the gene matches. Germline CDR1 is SGHTA and CDR2 is FQGNSA. The CDR3 contains 19 residues. The CDR3: CASSSPGLAGGSSYNEQFF. DNA for the CDR3: TGTGCCAGCAGCTCGCCGGGACTAGCGGGAGGTAGCTCCTACAATGAGCAGTTCTTC.

The CDR3 DNA is TGTGCCAGCAGCTTGACTAGCGGTACGAATGAGCAGTTCTTC. Its translation is CASSLTSGTNEQFF. J is TRBJ2-1 and V is TRBV7-8; 9 bases map to TRBD2. Losses at the gene ends were 3 bases for V and 7 bases for J; bases not matched to a gene: 4. Germline CDR1 SGHVS, CDR2 FQNEAQ. The CDR3 loop spans 14 amino acids.

J is TRBJ2-6 and V is TRBV27; 8 bases agree with TRBD2. This CDR3 has 17 amino acids. Germline CDR1 is MNHEY and CDR2 is SMNVEV (reference sequence). V gave up 4 bases and J gave up 0 bases; unmatched junction bases: 5. The CDR3 is CASSYLAGNSGANVLTF. Written as DNA, the CDR3 is TGTGCCAGCAGTTACCTAGCGGGTAACTCTGGGGCCAACGTCCTGACTTTC.

The rearrangement joins TRBV6-1 to TRBJ2-1; 12 nucleotides agree with TRBD2. The length of the CDR3 is 18 residues. V shed 2 bases and J 0 bases; nucleotides not matched to a gene: 5. Looked up from germline, CDR1 is MNHNS and CDR2 is SASEGT. The CDR3 sequence: CASSEFGLAGSSYNEQFF. CDR3 bases: TGTGCCAGCAGTGAATTCGGACTAGCGGGGAGCTCCTACAATGAGCAGTTCTTC.

V usage is TRBV19 and J usage is TRBJ2-7; D is possibly TRBD1 or TRBD2 (5 bases each). Trimming removed 5 bases from V and 4 bases from J, with 15 bases in between. The CDR3 length is 14 residues. CDR1 and CDR2 (germline): LNHDA, SQIVND (reference sequence). The CDR3 loop is CASSRDLRAYEQYF. The CDR3 DNA is TGTGCCAGTAGTCGGGACCTTCGGGCTTACGAGCAGTACTTC.

The chain uses TRBV7-9 and TRBJ2-1; 15 nucleotides agree with TRBD2. Trimming took 8 bases from V and 12 from J; bases not matched to a gene: 8. In germline, CDR1 is SEHNR, CDR2 FQNEAQ (reference sequence). This CDR3 region has 14 residues. The CDR3 is CASGLAGGPLGQFF. Here the CDR3 DNA reads TGTGCCAGCGGACTAGCGGGAGGGCCCTTAGGGCAGTTCTTC.

The J gene is TRBJ1-1, the V gene TRBV5-6; D remains unclear. The germline gives CDR1 SGHDT, CDR2 YYEEEE. V was pared by 0 bases and J by 2 bases, with 5 bases between. The CDR3 is made up of 13 amino acids. This CDR3 reads CASSLEGNTEAFF. CDR3 bases: TGTGCCAGCAGCTTGGAAGGAAACACTGAAGCTTTCTTT.

Worth noting for this clone: The sample holds other DNA sequences that translate to the same CDR3. V and J are TRBV7-3 and TRBJ2-1; 8 nucleotides line up with TRBD2. The trim removed 5 bases at V and 3 bases at J, leaving 6 bases unmatched. Germline CDR1 reads SGHTA; CDR2 reads FQGTGA. The CDR3 runs 15 residues. The CDR3 loop reads CASSLSGGSYNEQFF. The CDR3 DNA is TGTGCCAGCAGCCTTTCGGGGGGGAGCTACAATGAGCAGTTCTTC.

This clone was counted a few times. CDR3 nucleotide sequence: TGTGCCAGCAGTGCTGCCGAGCAGTACTTC. Translation gives CASSAAEQYF. V and J are TRBV2 and TRBJ2-7; D is undetermined. Germline V gene data show CDR1 as SNHLY and CDR2 as FYNNEI. Trimming pared 4 bases from V and 6 bases from J, leaving 4 bases between. This CDR3 has 10 amino acids.

This sequence joins TRBV10-3 and TRBJ2-7; D tentatively fits TRBD1 or TRBD2 (5 bases each). Germline CDR1 ENHRY, CDR2 SYGVKD. The CDR3 is made up of 15 amino acids. V lost 0 bases and J 1 base, leaving 10 bases between the germline ends. CDR3 DNA: TGTGCCATCAGTGAGTCCGGGACGGGTTCCTACGAGCAGTACTTC. This encodes CAISESGTGSYEQYF.

The V gene is TRBV5-1, the J gene TRBJ1-5; no reliable D call. This CDR3 has 16 amino acids. The V and J ends lost 0 bases and 6 bases respectively, with 16 bases between them. Per germline, CDR1 SGHRS and CDR2 YFSETQ. The CDR3 region has the DNA TGCGCCAGCAGCTTGGGGACCCCGAGCGAAGGTCAGCCCCAGCATTTT. It yields the protein CASSLGTPSEGQPQHF.

The V gene is TRBV19, the J gene TRBJ2-7; TRBD2 matches at 12 bases. Trimming took 6 bases from V and 4 from J; bases not matched to a gene: 4. This CDR3 contains 14 residues. The germline gives CDR1 LNHDA, CDR2 SQIVND (reference sequence). Here the CDR3 DNA reads TGTGCCAGTAGCCTAGCGGGAGGGCGTTACGAGCAGTACTTC. This encodes CASSLAGGRYEQYF.

The chain combines TRBV27 with TRBJ1-5; D gene uncertain. The CDR3 covers 13 residues. Germline V gene data show CDR1 as MNHEY and CDR2 as SMNVEV (reference sequence). V lost 2 bases and J 6 bases, leaving 8 bases between the germline ends. In nucleotides, the CDR3 is TGTGCCAGCAGTTTAAGAGTGGGTCAGCCCCAGCATTTT. Amino acid sequence: CASSLRVGQPQHF.

The rearrangement uses TRBV10-3 and TRBJ2-7; D gene ambiguous. The CDR3 totals 13 residues. Trimming cost V 5 bases and J 7 bases, with 15 bases left between them. Germline V CDR1 and CDR2: ENHRY, SYGVKD. The CDR3 sequence is CAISTPALGEQYF. The CDR3 DNA reads as TGTGCCATCAGTACTCCGGCTCTTGGGGAGCAGTACTTC.

The J gene is TRBJ1-5, the V gene TRBV5-6, with 10 bases fitting TRBD1. The CDR3 sequence is 16 residues long. Trimming at V came to 0 bases and at J to 11 bases, leaving 11 bases not matched to a gene. Germline V gives CDR1 SGHDT, CDR2 YYEEEE. CDR3 protein: CASSLGAGTGDPTQHF. CDR3 nucleotides: TGTGCCAGCAGCTTGGGAGCCGGGACAGGGGACCCGACCCAGCATTTT.

The chain links TRBV9 to TRBJ2-7; D may be TRBD1 (5 bases). Trimming pared 4 bases from V and 3 bases from J, leaving 26 bases between. Looked up from germline, CDR1 is SGDLS and CDR2 is YYNGEE. This CDR3 is built from 18 residues. The CDR3 DNA reads as TGTGCCAGCAGCCCACGTGGAAGAGGACACAATTCTTACTACGAGCAGTACTTC. Translated, it gives CASSPRGRGHNSYYEQYF.